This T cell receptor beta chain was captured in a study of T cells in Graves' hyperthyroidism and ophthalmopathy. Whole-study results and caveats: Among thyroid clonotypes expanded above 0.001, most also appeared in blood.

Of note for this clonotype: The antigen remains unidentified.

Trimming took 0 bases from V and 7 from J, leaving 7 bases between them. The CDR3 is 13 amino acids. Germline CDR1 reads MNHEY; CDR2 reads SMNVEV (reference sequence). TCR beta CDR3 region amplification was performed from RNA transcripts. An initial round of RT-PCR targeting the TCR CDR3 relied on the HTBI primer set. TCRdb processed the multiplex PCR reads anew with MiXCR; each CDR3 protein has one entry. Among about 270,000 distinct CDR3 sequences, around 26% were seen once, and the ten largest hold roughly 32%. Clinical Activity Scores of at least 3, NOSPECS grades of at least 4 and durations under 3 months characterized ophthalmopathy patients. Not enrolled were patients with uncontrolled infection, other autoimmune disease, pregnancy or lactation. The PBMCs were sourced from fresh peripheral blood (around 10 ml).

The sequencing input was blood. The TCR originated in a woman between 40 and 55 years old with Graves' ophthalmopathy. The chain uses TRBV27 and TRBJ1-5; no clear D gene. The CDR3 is CASSLSMGQPQHF. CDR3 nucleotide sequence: TGTGCCAGCAGTTTATCTATGGGGCAGCCCCAGCATTTT.